This T cell receptor beta chain was sequenced during a study of monozygotic twins with inflammatory bowel disease. CDR1 is SGHDT and CDR2 is YYEEEE in the germline V gene. The CDR3 runs 15 residues. As concerns this clonotype: Its target is unknown.

Each UMI harboured a 6-nucleotide sample barcode and was appended via template switching. TCRdb processed the 5' RACE reads again and assigns one entry to each CDR3 protein, with no DNA. Its table records about 130,000 distinct CDR3 sequences. Whole-study results and caveats: In these data, no single strong IBD-associated signal or clonotype received support. A reduction in TCRbeta diversity (inverse Simpson) was seen in IBD patients relative to healthy co-twins.

Input material: blood. This chain joins TRBV5-6 and TRBJ2-1; TCRdb gives TRBD2 as the D gene, but with no DNA this cannot be confirmed. The sequence was obtained from a human donor with ulcerative colitis or Crohn's disease, or a healthy co-twin of an affected twin (not recorded which). CDR3: CASSLSWTPSQEQFF.